This T cell receptor (beta chain) was documented in a study of shared clonotypes between healthy human individuals. Study-wide points: In contrast to clonotypes shared by all four donors, non-shared clonotypes had lower generation probabilities.

This clone was recorded once. Its antigen is currently unknown. The CDR3 covers 14 residues. CDR1 is ENHRY, CDR2 SYGVKD, per germline. The V end was cut by 3 bases, the J end by 0 bases, with 8 bases between. Clones were read by immunoSEQ multiplex PCR, and TCRdb kept only the in-frame ones, dropping some. The sample has 950,000 to 1,200,000 clones; roughly 80% are singletons. This clonotype was obtained from a man in his late teens or twenties in good health. Some clones in this sample may be carry-over from other donors' samples. Sequencing used memory CD4+ T cells from PBMCs. Described subset: CD45RA-negative fraction. The chain recombines TRBV10-3 with TRBJ1-1; D call uncertain. CDR3 protein: CAISEWSMNTEAFF. As DNA, the CDR3 is TGTGCCATCAGTGAATGGAGCATGAACACTGAAGCTTTCTTT.